This T cell receptor beta chain was sequenced in a study of T cells in Graves' hyperthyroidism and ophthalmopathy. Study-level findings and limits: Separation of ophthalmopathy from stable hyperthyroidism was achieved by a 13 V-J model. Expanded thyroid clonotypes (above 0.001) were mostly also found in blood.

The sample holds a few counts of this clonotype. The antigen remains undetermined. The V end was cut by 10 bases, the J end by 3 bases, with 18 bases between. CDR3 length: 14 amino acids. The germline CDR1 and CDR2 sequences are ENHRY and SYGVKD. Amplification targeted TCR beta CDR3 regions from RNA transcripts. Researchers ran a first-round RT-PCR on the TCR CDR3 using the HTBI primer set. TCRdb called the multiplex PCR reads again in MiXCR, with one record for every CDR3 protein. In the table there are approximately 490,000 distinct CDR3 sequences, about 22% of which are singletons. The TCR originated in a woman aged 70-85 years with Graves' ophthalmopathy. The chain uses TRBV10-3 and TRBJ1-2; a possible D gene is TRBD1 (5 bases). The specimen sequenced was blood. CDR3 DNA: TGTGCCACCAGGGAGCCCCGGACGGACTATGGCTACACCTTC. Its protein product is CATREPRTDYGYTF.